A selection of T cell receptor beta chains follows, all from one sample in a study of T-cell reconstitution after alpha-beta-depleted transplantation in children. One entry per CDR3 protein, called by TCRdb with MiXCR from the PCR reads. The profile shows about 110,000 distinct CDR3 sequences, about a tenth of them singletons. The sequences come from PBMCs from the stem cell graft donor, collected from the stem cell graft. These TCRs come from a human donor who donated a stem cell graft to a child with acute lymphoblastic leukemia. The CDR3 runs from the conserved cysteine through the conserved F or W. Each record gives: D gene, clone size, V gene, J gene, CDR3 protein, CDR3 DNA. A D gene is named only where the DNA matches it firmly. A row's size may be missing; if present it is once, few, many or a size class.

D gene: -
clone size: many
V gene: TRBV10-3
J gene: TRBJ2-7
CDR3 protein: CAISEVTTDEQYF
CDR3 DNA: TGTGCCATCAGTGAAGTGACAACCGACGAGCAGTACTTC

D gene: -
clone size: many
V gene: TRBV10-2
J gene: TRBJ1-1
CDR3 protein: CASRPTLENTEAFF
CDR3 DNA: TGCGCCAGCAGACCGACCCTAGAGAACACTGAAGCTTTCTTT

D gene: -
clone size: many
V gene: TRBV15
J gene: TRBJ2-3
CDR3 protein: CATSRVNPDTQYF
CDR3 DNA: TGTGCCACCAGCAGAGTGAACCCGGATACGCAGTATTTT

D gene: -
clone size: many
V gene: TRBV12-3/TRBV12-4
J gene: TRBJ2-2
CDR3 protein: CASSFGRVRGWDLVSPPGELFF
CDR3 DNA: TGTGCCAGCAGTTTCGGCAGGGTGAGAGGATGGGACCTAGTAAGTCCACCCGGGGAGCTGTTTTTT

D gene: TRBD1
clone size: many
V gene: TRBV27
J gene: TRBJ1-1
CDR3 protein: CASSVTGITEAFF
CDR3 DNA: TGTGCCAGCAGTGTGACAGGGATCACTGAAGCTTTCTTT

D gene: TRBD1
clone size: many
V gene: TRBV14
J gene: TRBJ1-1
CDR3 protein: CASSQEYGTGGKAFF
CDR3 DNA: TGTGCCAGCAGCCAAGAGTACGGGACAGGGGGAAAAGCTTTCTTT

D gene: -
clone size: many
V gene: TRBV5-1
J gene: TRBJ1-5
CDR3 protein: CASSSAGPNSNQPQHF
CDR3 DNA: TGCGCCAGCAGCTCCGCAGGGCCAAATAGCAATCAGCCCCAGCATTTT

D gene: -
clone size: many
V gene: TRBV11-2
J gene: TRBJ2-7
CDR3 protein: CASSGLTSHF
CDR3 DNA: TGTGCCAGCAGCGGCCTGACTTCGCACTTC

D gene: -
clone size: many
V gene: TRBV7-6
J gene: TRBJ1-1
CDR3 protein: CASSLMGGRNTEAFF
CDR3 DNA: TGTGCCAGCAGTCTCATGGGGGGACGGAACACTGAAGCTTTCTTT

D gene: -
clone size: once
V gene: TRBV19
J gene: TRBJ1-2
CDR3 protein: CASSIDEDSGYYGYTF
CDR3 DNA: TGTGCCAGTAGTATAGACGAGGACAGTGGATATTATGGCTACACCTTC

D gene: TRBD1
clone size: many
V gene: TRBV5-1
J gene: TRBJ1-1
CDR3 protein: CASRSQGANTEAFF
CDR3 DNA: TGCGCCAGTCGCTCTCAGGGGGCTAACACTGAAGCTTTCTTT

D gene: -
clone size: many
V gene: TRBV5-1
J gene: TRBJ2-1
CDR3 protein: CASSQPGVFNEQFF
CDR3 DNA: TGCGCCAGCAGCCAGCCGGGAGTTTTCAATGAGCAGTTCTTC

D gene: TRBD1
clone size: many
V gene: TRBV30
J gene: TRBJ2-1
CDR3 protein: CAWRDRGSLTEQFF
CDR3 DNA: TGTGCCTGGAGGGACAGGGGGTCCCTTACTGAGCAGTTCTTC

D gene: -
clone size: -
V gene: TRBV18
J gene: TRBJ1-1
CDR3 protein: CASSPGGPGPEAFF
CDR3 DNA: TGTGCCAGCTCACCGGGGGGGCCCGGACCTGAAGCTTTCTTT

D gene: -
clone size: many
V gene: TRBV19
J gene: TRBJ2-2
CDR3 protein: CASSIGTGELFF
CDR3 DNA: TGTGCCAGTAGTATTGGCACCGGGGAGCTGTTTTTT

D gene: TRBD2
clone size: many
V gene: TRBV4-3
J gene: TRBJ2-4
CDR3 protein: CASSPREAGDLAKNIQYF
CDR3 DNA: TGCGCCAGCAGCCCCCGGGAAGCGGGGGACCTAGCCAAAAACATTCAGTACTTC

D gene: -
clone size: many
V gene: TRBV5-1
J gene: TRBJ2-2
CDR3 protein: CASSLVPGSTGELFF
CDR3 DNA: TGCGCCAGCAGCTTGGTTCCAGGGTCGACCGGGGAGCTGTTTTTT